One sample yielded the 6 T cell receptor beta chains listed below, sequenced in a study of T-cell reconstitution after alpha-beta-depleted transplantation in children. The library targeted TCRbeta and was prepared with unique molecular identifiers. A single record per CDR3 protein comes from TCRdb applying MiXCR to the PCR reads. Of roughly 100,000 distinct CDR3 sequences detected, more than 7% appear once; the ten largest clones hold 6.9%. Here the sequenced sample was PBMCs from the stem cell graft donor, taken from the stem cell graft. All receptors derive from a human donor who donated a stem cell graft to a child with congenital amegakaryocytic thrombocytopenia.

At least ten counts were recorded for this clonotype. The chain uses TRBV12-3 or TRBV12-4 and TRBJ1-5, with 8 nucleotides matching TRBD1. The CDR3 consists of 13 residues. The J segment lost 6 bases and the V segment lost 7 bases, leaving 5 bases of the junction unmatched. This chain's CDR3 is CASTRQGRQPQHF. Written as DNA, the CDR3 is TGTGCCAGCACCCGACAGGGGCGTCAGCCCCAGCATTTT.

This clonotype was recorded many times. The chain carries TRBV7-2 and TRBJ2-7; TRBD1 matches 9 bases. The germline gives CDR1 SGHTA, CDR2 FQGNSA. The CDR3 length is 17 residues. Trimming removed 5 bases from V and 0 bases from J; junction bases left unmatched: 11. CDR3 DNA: TGTGCCAGCAGCGACAGGGGGTGGGGGGGCGTCTCCTACGAGCAGTACTTC. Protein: CASSDRGWGGVSYEQYF.

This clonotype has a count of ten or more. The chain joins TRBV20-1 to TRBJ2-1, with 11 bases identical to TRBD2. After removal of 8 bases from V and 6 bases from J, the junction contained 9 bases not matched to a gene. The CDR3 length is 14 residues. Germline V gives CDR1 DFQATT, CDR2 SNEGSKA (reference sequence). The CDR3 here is CSPSGTSGLNEQFF. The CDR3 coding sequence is TGCAGTCCTTCCGGGACTAGCGGTCTCAATGAGCAGTTCTTC.

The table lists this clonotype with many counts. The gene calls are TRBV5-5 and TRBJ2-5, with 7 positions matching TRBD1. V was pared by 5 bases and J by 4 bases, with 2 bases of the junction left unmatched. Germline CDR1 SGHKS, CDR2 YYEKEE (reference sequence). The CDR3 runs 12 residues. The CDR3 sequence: CASRRQGETQYF. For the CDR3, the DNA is TGTGCCAGCAGGAGACAGGGAGAGACCCAGTACTTC.

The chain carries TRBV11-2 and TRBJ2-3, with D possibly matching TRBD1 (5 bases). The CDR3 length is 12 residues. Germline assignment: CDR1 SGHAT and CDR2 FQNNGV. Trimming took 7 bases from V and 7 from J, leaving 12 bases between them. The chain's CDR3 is CASTLNRNTQYF. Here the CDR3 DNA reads TGTGCCAGCACCCTGAACAGGAATACGCAGTATTTT. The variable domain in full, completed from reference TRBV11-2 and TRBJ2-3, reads EAGVAQSPRYKIIEKRQSVAFWCNPISGHATLYWYQQILGQGPKLLIQFQNNGVVDDSQLPKDRFSAERLKGVDSTLKIQPAKLEDSAVYLCASTLNRNTQYFGPGTRLTVL.

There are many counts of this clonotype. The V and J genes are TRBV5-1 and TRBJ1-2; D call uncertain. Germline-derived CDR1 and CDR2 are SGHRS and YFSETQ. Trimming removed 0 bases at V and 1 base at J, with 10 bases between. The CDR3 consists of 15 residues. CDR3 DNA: TGCGCCAGCAGCTTGGCCCTTGGGGATAACTATGGCTACACCTTC. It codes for CASSLALGDNYGYTF.